The 2 T cell receptor beta chains below were found in one sample sequenced in a study of shared clonotypes between healthy human individuals. Libraries were prepared by immunoSEQ multiplex PCR; TCRdb keeps only in-frame clonotypes and omits some of them. The sample contains over 700,000 clones, roughly 72% of which appear only once. Sequencing input: memory CD4+ T cells sorted from blood. The subset: CD45RA-negative fraction. These receptor sequences come from a woman aged 25-40 years in good health.

This clone was found a few times. V gene TRBV28 combines with J gene TRBJ2-3; no clear D. The germline V gene has CDR1 MDHEN and CDR2 SYDVKM. V was pared by 10 bases and J by 4 bases, with 12 bases between. CDR3 length equals 12 residues. CDR3 DNA: TGTGCCACCCAGTTTCTTCCAGATACGCAGTATTTT. Protein product: CATQFLPDTQYF. Full variable domain (missing parts from reference TRBV28 and TRBJ2-3): DVKVTQSSRYLVKRTGEKVFLECVQDMDHENMFWYRQDPGLGLRLIYFSYDVKMKEKGDIPEGYSVSREKKERFSLILESASTNQTSMYLCATQFLPDTQYFGPGTRLTVL.

This chain joins TRBV5-4 and TRBJ2-1, with TRBD2 identical over 14 bases. CDR1 SGHNT and CDR2 YYREEE come from the germline V gene (reference sequence). Trimming took 4 bases from V and 0 from J; bases not matched to a gene: 12. The CDR3 totals 20 residues. CDR3 DNA: TGTGCCAGCAGCCCAACCCGACTAGCGGGAGGGCTTGGCTCCTACAATGAGCAGTTCTTC. It specifies CASSPTRLAGGLGSYNEQFF.